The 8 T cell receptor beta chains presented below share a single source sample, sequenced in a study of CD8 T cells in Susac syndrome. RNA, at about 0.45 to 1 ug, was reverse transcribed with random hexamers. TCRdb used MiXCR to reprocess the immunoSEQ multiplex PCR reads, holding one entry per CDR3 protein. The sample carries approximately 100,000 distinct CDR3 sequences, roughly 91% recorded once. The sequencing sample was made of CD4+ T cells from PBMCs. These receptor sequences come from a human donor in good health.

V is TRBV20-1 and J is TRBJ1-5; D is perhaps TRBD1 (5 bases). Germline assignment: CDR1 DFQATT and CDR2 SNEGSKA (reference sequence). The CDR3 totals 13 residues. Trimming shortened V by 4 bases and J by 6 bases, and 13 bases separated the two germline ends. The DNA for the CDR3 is TGCAGTGCTAAGGCAGGGTTCGCTCAGCCCCAGCATTTT. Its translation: CSAKAGFAQPQHF.

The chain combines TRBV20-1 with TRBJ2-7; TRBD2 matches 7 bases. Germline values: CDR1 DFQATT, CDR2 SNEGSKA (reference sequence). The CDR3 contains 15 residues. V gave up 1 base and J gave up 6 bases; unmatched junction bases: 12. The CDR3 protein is CSARALTLAVGEQYF. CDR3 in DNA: TGCAGTGCTAGAGCTTTGACTCTAGCGGTAGGCGAGCAGTACTTC.

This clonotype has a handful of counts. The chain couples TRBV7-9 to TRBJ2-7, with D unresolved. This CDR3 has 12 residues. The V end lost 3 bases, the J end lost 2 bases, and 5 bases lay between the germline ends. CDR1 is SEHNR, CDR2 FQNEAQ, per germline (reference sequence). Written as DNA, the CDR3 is TGTGCCAGCAGCTTCACCGCCTACGAGCAGTACTTC. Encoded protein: CASSFTAYEQYF.

Here the CDR3 DNA reads TGTGCCAGCAGTTTGGATCGTAGCCGGTCCTACAATGAGCAGTTCTTC. Translated, it gives CASSLDRSRSYNEQFF. The genes are TRBV7-2 and TRBJ2-1; no firm D call. From germline, CDR1 is SGHTA and CDR2 FQGNSA. V gave up 6 bases and J gave up 1 base, with 16 bases separating them. This CDR3 has 16 amino acids.

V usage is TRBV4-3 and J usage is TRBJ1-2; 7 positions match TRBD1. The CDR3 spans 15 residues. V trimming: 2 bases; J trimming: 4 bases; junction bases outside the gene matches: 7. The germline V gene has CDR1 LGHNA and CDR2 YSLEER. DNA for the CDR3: TGCGCCAGCAGCCAAACCGGGACAGTTTCCTATGGCTACACCTTC. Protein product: CASSQTGTVSYGYTF.

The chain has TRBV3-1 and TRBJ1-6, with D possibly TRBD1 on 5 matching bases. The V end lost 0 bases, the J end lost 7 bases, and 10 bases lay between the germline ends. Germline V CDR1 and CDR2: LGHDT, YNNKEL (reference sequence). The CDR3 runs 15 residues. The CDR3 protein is CASSQDLDRNSPLHF. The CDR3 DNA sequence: TGTGCCAGCAGCCAAGATTTAGACAGAAATTCACCCCTCCACTTT.

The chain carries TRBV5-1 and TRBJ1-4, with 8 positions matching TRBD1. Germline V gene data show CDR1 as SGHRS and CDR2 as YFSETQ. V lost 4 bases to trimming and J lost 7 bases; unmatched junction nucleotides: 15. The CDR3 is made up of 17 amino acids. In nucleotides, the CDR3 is TGCGCCAGCAGCCGGGCTGCCGGACAGGGCAGAGCTGAAAAACTGTTTTTT. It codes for CASSRAAGQGRAEKLFF.

The CDR3 is CASSFNGRTSTDTQYF. The CDR3, as DNA: TGTGCCAGCAGCTTTAATGGACGAACTAGCACAGATACGCAGTATTTT. The rearrangement uses TRBV7-2 and TRBJ2-3; D unresolved. The V gene lost 3 bases and the J gene lost 0 bases, with 13 bases spanning the gap. Germline CDR1 and CDR2: SGHTA and FQGNSA. The CDR3 loop spans 16 amino acids.